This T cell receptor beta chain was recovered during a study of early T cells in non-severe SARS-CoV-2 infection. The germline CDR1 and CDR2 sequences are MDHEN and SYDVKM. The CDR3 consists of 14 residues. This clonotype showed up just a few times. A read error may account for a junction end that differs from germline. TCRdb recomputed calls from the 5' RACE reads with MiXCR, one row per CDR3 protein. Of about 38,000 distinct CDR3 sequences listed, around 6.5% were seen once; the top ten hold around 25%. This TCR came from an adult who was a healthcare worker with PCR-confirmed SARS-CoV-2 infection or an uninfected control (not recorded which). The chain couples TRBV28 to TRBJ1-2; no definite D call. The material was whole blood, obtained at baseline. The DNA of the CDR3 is TGTGCCAGCAGGGAGGGAACGCAGAACTTTGGCTACACCTTC. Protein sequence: CASREGTQNFGYTF.